The 3 T cell receptor beta chains below all came from one sample that was sequenced in a study of T-cell memory formation after mild COVID-19. MiXCR, applied by TCRdb to the 5' RACE reads, yields one record per CDR3 protein. Among a few hundred thousand distinct CDR3 sequences listed, roughly 16% were seen once. The source material was PBMCs or a T cell subset sorted from them (not recorded which). All receptors come from a man between 18 and 35 years old who had mild COVID-19 (a few samples of this study predate the infection). Cell type and time point are not known.

As to this clonotype: It is likely a read error, because the conserved phenylalanine at the end of the CDR3 is missing. The rearrangement joins TRBV4-3 to TRBJ2-3, with 12 bases aligning to TRBD2. Germline assignment: CDR1 LGHNA and CDR2 YSLEER. This CDR3 is built from 16 residues. V gave up 1 base and J gave up 2 bases; unmatched junction bases: 1. The chain's CDR3 is CASSQGLAGVTDTQYL. In DNA, the CDR3 is TGCGCCAGCAGCCAAGGACTAGCGGGGGTCACAGATACGCAGTATCTT.

The chain couples TRBV7-8 to TRBJ2-4; TRBD1 might be the D (5 bases). Germline CDR1 reads SGHVS; CDR2 reads FQNEAQ. This CDR3 contains 16 residues. V was pared by 7 bases and J by 9 bases, with 25 bases between. In DNA, the CDR3 is TGTGCCAGCATGCCTCCAGAGACAGCAATCGTCGGCATTCAGTACTTC. Its protein is CASMPPETAIVGIQYF.

The chain recombines TRBV6-2 or TRBV6-3 with TRBJ2-5; D unresolved. Germline CDR1 and CDR2: MNHEY and SVGEGT. The ends were cut back, 6 bases at V and 2 bases at J, with 7 bases in the middle. The CDR3 runs to 12 residues. The CDR3, as DNA: TGTGCCAGCAGGAGGTGGCAAGAGACCCAGTACTTC. It codes for CASRRWQETQYF.